These 29 T cell receptor beta chains share one sample of origin, sequenced in a study of blood T cell repertoires in COVID-19. Libraries were prepared by immunoSEQ multiplex PCR; TCRdb keeps only in-frame clonotypes and omits some of them. This table holds fewer than 250,000 clones, 84% found once. Source material: peripheral blood. The source of these receptors is a woman in her fifties or sixties with active or convalescent COVID-19.

This chain links TRBV5-1 with TRBJ1-1; no clear D. The CDR3 is 14 amino acids. Germline V gene data show CDR1 as SGHRS and CDR2 as YFSETQ. Trimming removed 0 bases from V and 1 base from J, with 7 bases in between. The CDR3 nucleotides read TGCGCCAGCAGCTTGGCATGGAGGAACACTGAAGCTTTCTTT. As protein: CASSLAWRNTEAFF.

The V call is TRBV5-4, the J call TRBJ2-3; 7 nucleotides line up with TRBD2. The CDR3 extends over 15 amino acids. The germline V gene has CDR1 SGHNT and CDR2 YYREEE (reference sequence). With 4 bases clipped from V and 6 bases from J, the junction kept 11 bases outside the gene matches. DNA of the CDR3: TGTGCCAGCAGCCCCGGGGGACTACCCGGGGATACGCAGTATTTT. Its translation is CASSPGGLPGDTQYF.

The rearrangement uses TRBV10-2 and TRBJ2-7, with TRBD2 matching over 7 bases. V was pared by 10 bases and J by 0 bases, with 9 bases of the junction left unmatched. Germline assignment: CDR1 WSHSY and CDR2 SAAADI. The length of the CDR3 is 14 residues. The CDR3 here is CATREDGFSYEQYF. For the CDR3, the DNA is TGCGCCACCCGGGAGGACGGGTTCTCCTACGAGCAGTACTTC.

The chain carries TRBV9 and TRBJ1-3; 10 bases are shared with TRBD1. This CDR3 has 21 residues. After removal of 4 bases from V and 4 bases from J, the junction contained 23 bases not matched to a gene. Germline V gives CDR1 SGDLS, CDR2 YYNGEE. CDR3 nucleotides: TGTGCCAGCAGCTCCTCGAGGGGGGACAGGGGCATAATCTACTCCGGAAACACCATATATTTT. It encodes CASSSSRGDRGIIYSGNTIYF.

CDR3 DNA sequence: TGTGCCACCAGCGGGTTTCCATTCTCTGGGGCCAACGTCCTGACTTTC. Amino acids: CATSGFPFSGANVLTF. This chain links TRBV24-1 with TRBJ2-6; no clear D. V dropped 7 bases and J dropped 0 bases, with 12 bases sitting between them. There are 16 residues in the CDR3. Germline CDR1 reads KGHDR; CDR2 reads SFDVKD.

The gene calls are TRBV3-1 (or the pseudogene TRBV3-2) and TRBJ1-2, with 8 bases aligning to TRBD1. J gave up 5 bases and V 4 bases, and 15 bases lay outside the gene matches. Germline CDR1 reads LGHDT; CDR2 reads YNNKEL (reference sequence). This CDR3 comprises 17 residues. Written as DNA, the CDR3 is TGTGCCAGCAGCCCCACACACCCAGGGGGCGAGGGTTATGGCTACACCTTC. Translating gives CASSPTHPGGEGYGYTF.

This chain connects TRBV3-1 (or the pseudogene TRBV3-2) to TRBJ1-1; D is undetermined. The V gene's germline CDR1 is LGHDT and CDR2 YNNKEL (reference sequence). This CDR3 has 14 amino acids. V was pared by 3 bases and J by 1 base, with 9 bases between. CDR3 amino acids: CASSQVAANTEAFF. The CDR3 coding sequence is TGTGCCAGCAGCCAGGTGGCGGCGAACACTGAAGCTTTCTTT.

CDR3 in DNA: TGTGCCAGCAGTGAGCTGACAGGGGGAAATGAAAAACTGTTTTTT. Its protein product is CASSELTGGNEKLFF. The rearrangement links TRBV6-1 to TRBJ1-4; TRBD1 matches 9 bases. V was pared by 3 bases and J by 5 bases, with 4 bases of the junction left unmatched. Germline-derived CDR1 and CDR2 are MNHNS and SASEGT. This CDR3 comprises 15 residues.

This rearrangement joins TRBV28 to TRBJ2-3; TRBD2 aligns across 7 bases. V lost 2 bases and J lost 0; bases outside the gene matches: 14. The V gene's germline CDR1 is MDHEN and CDR2 SYDVKM. The CDR3 contains 19 residues. The chain's CDR3 is CASSLDPRTRPQSTDTQYF. In DNA form, the CDR3 reads TGTGCCAGCAGTTTAGACCCCAGGACTAGACCCCAAAGCACAGATACGCAGTATTTT.

This clone was counted once. The CDR3 is CASSSLTSGRDYEQYF. CDR3 nucleotide sequence: TGTGCCAGTAGTTCACTCACTAGCGGGAGGGATTACGAGCAGTACTTC. The rearrangement joins TRBV19 to TRBJ2-7; TRBD2 agrees at 13 bases. The CDR3 length is 16 residues. Germline assignment: CDR1 LNHDA and CDR2 SQIVND (reference sequence). V lost 5 bases to trimming and J lost 4 bases; unmatched junction nucleotides: 8.

Comments on this clone: The junction differs from germline at one of its ends, possibly a read error. V gene TRBV9 combines with J gene TRBJ2-7, with TRBD2 as a possible D gene (7 bases). The CDR3 extends over 15 amino acids. Germline CDR1 and CDR2: SGDLS and YYNGEE. CDR3 DNA sequence: TGTGCCGGCAGCGCAGATGGGGGGGCGCGAAACGAGCAGTACTTC. Translating gives CAGSADGGARNEQYF.

The genes are TRBV5-6 and TRBJ2-5; 9 bases are a match to TRBD1. V gave up 3 bases and J gave up 5 bases; unmatched junction bases: 8. This CDR3 spans 15 amino acids. Germline V gene data show CDR1 as SGHDT and CDR2 as YYEEEE. The CDR3 reads CASSSPTGGKETQYF. CDR3 nucleotides: TGTGCCAGCAGCTCCCCGACAGGGGGTAAGGAGACCCAGTACTTC.

The rearrangement uses TRBV27 and TRBJ2-2, with TRBD1 matching 7 bases. This CDR3 comprises 15 residues. Germline V gene lookup returns CDR1 MNHEY and CDR2 SMNVEV (reference sequence). V lost 4 bases to trimming and J lost 1 base; unmatched junction nucleotides: 3. This chain's CDR3 is CASSYRGGNTGELFF. CDR3 coding DNA: TGTGCCAGCAGTTACAGGGGCGGGAACACCGGGGAGCTGTTTTTT.

This clone was detected only a few times. CDR3 protein: CASSQPRDRTFYGYTF. CDR3 sequence (DNA): TGTGCCAGCAGTCAACCCCGGGACAGGACCTTCTATGGCTACACCTTC. This sequence joins TRBV28 and TRBJ1-2; TRBD1 matches 8 bases. The CDR3 is 16 amino acids. V trimming: 5 bases; J trimming: 4 bases; junction bases outside the gene matches: 12. Germline loops: CDR1 MDHEN, CDR2 SYDVKM.

The rearrangement joins TRBV18 to TRBJ2-5; a possible D gene is TRBD2 (6 bases). V was clipped by 0 bases and J by 5 bases, with 10 bases between them. Germline values: CDR1 KGHSH, CDR2 LQKENI. The CDR3 totals 14 residues. The DNA of the CDR3 is TGTGCCAGCTCACCACCGGCCGGGAGCGAGACCCAGTACTTC. Translated, it gives CASSPPAGSETQYF.

The gene calls are TRBV14 and TRBJ2-6; 8 nucleotides match TRBD1. This CDR3 has 17 residues. The V and J ends lost 4 bases and 3 bases, in that order; junction bases with no gene match: 8. CDR1 and CDR2 (germline): SGHDN, FVKESK. CDR3 nucleotides: TGTGCCAGCAGCCCAATAGGACAGGGTAATGGGGCCAACGTCCTGACTTTC. Residues: CASSPIGQGNGANVLTF.

V and J are TRBV24-1 and TRBJ2-3; TRBD2 is a possible D gene (6 bases). This CDR3 is 17 amino acids long. Germline V gene lookup returns CDR1 KGHDR and CDR2 SFDVKD. V was shortened by 7 bases and J by 1 base, with 20 bases between the two germline ends. Here the CDR3 reads CATRSGSPQEGTDTQYF. CDR3 coding DNA: TGTGCCACCAGGTCCGGGAGCCCGCAGGAGGGCACAGATACGCAGTATTTT.

The chain recombines TRBV27 with TRBJ1-6; 7 bases line up with TRBD1. Losses at the gene ends were 10 bases for V and 8 bases for J; bases not matched to a gene: 11. The CDR3 is 14 amino acids. Germline V lookup: CDR1 MNHEY, CDR2 SMNVEV (reference sequence). The CDR3 DNA sequence: TGTGCCACCTCTGTGACAGGGTCGGATTCACCCCTCCACTTT. Translation: CATSVTGSDSPLHF.

This chain connects TRBV7-9 to TRBJ1-5, with D possibly TRBD1 on 5 matching bases. Germline loops: CDR1 SEHNR, CDR2 FQNEAQ (reference sequence). The ends were cut back, 0 bases at V and 6 bases at J, with 12 bases in the middle. The CDR3 totals 15 residues. CDR3 residues: CASSLAGQGSQPQHF. DNA for the CDR3: TGTGCCAGCAGCTTAGCCGGGCAGGGAAGTCAGCCCCAGCATTTT.

The chain is built from TRBV5-1 and TRBJ1-2, with 7 bases matching TRBD1. The CDR3 is made up of 14 amino acids. V lost 4 bases to trimming and J lost 3 bases; unmatched junction nucleotides: 6. Germline CDR1 and CDR2: SGHRS and YFSETQ. Here the CDR3 DNA reads TGCGCCAGCAGCCCGGACAGGTCTTACTATGGCTACACCTTC. Translation gives CASSPDRSYYGYTF.

The V call is TRBV19, the J call TRBJ1-2; D is possibly TRBD1 (5 bases). V was clipped by 6 bases and J by 0 bases, with 14 bases between them. This CDR3 has 15 residues. Germline loops: CDR1 LNHDA, CDR2 SQIVND (reference sequence). The CDR3 nucleotides are TGTGCCAGTAGAGCCCCAGGGCGAGCTAACTATGGCTACACCTTC. Its protein product is CASRAPGRANYGYTF.

This chain connects TRBV9 to TRBJ2-1, with 11 bases matching TRBD2. The germline V gene has CDR1 SGDLS and CDR2 YYNGEE. This CDR3 comprises 14 residues. The J segment lost 6 bases and the V segment lost 4 bases, leaving 3 bases of the junction unmatched. The CDR3 DNA sequence: TGTGCCAGCAGCACGACTAGCGGGACCAATGAGCAGTTCTTC. Translated: CASSTTSGTNEQFF.

The CDR3 here is CATSAGQSPTDTQYF. DNA of the CDR3: TGTGCCACCAGTGCTGGACAGTCCCCCACAGATACGCAGTATTTT. The J gene is TRBJ2-3, the V gene TRBV24-1, with a weak D call TRBD1 (6 bases). The CDR3 runs 15 residues. In germline, CDR1 is KGHDR, CDR2 SFDVKD. V was trimmed by 5 bases and J by 2 bases, leaving 13 bases between them.

The genes are TRBV19 and TRBJ1-4; D gene unclear. V lost 3 bases and J 0 bases, leaving 5 bases between the germline ends. The CDR3 runs 14 residues. CDR1 is LNHDA, CDR2 SQIVND, per germline (reference sequence). CDR3 sequence reads: CASSIFATNEKLFF. The CDR3 DNA reads TGTGCCAGTAGTATCTTTGCAACTAATGAAAAACTGTTTTTT.

This clone was detected only once. This chain uses TRBV28 with TRBJ2-2, with a possible D match to TRBD2 (5 bases). Germline CDR1 and CDR2: MDHEN and SYDVKM. The CDR3 runs to 17 residues. V was trimmed by 3 bases and J by 3 bases, leaving 17 bases between them. The CDR3 DNA follows: TGTGCCAGCAGTTTTCAATTGGGTCGGGAAGACACCGGGGAGCTGTTTTTT. Its protein is CASSFQLGREDTGELFF.

The chain couples TRBV29-1 to TRBJ1-1; 7 positions agree with TRBD1. CDR1 and CDR2 from the germline V gene are SQVTM and ANQGSEA. V was pared by 6 bases and J by 6 bases, with 4 bases of the junction left unmatched. The CDR3 is 11 residues long. CDR3 coding DNA: TGCAGCGTCCAGACAGGGTCTGAAGCTTTCTTT. Protein sequence: CSVQTGSEAFF.

The chain recombines TRBV13 with TRBJ1-3; TRBD1 agrees at 8 bases. Germline V gene sequence: CDR1 PRHDT, CDR2 FYEKMQ (reference sequence). The V segment lost 5 bases and the J segment 4 bases; nucleotides outside the gene matches: 7. This CDR3 region has 15 residues. The CDR3 DNA reads TGTGCCAGCAGCATCTTCAGGGGGCCCGGAAACACCATATATTTT. Its translation: CASSIFRGPGNTIYF.

This chain links TRBV5-4 with TRBJ1-2, with a weak D call TRBD1 (5 bases). V was shortened by 0 bases and J by 4 bases, with 13 bases between the two germline ends. CDR1 SGHNT and CDR2 YYREEE come from the germline V gene (reference sequence). The CDR3 contains 15 residues. The CDR3 is CASSLVGVDSYGYTF. The DNA for the CDR3 is TGTGCCAGCAGCTTGGTAGGGGTGGATAGCTATGGCTACACCTTC.

This clone was detected only a few times. The chain is built from TRBV5-1 and TRBJ1-5; D may be TRBD1 (5 bases). The V and J ends lost 3 bases and 2 bases respectively, with 18 bases between them. In germline, CDR1 is SGHRS, CDR2 YFSETQ. The CDR3 is 17 amino acids. For the CDR3, the DNA is TGCGCCAGCAGCTCTGGACCGGGCGGGGGGGGCAATCAGCCCCAGCATTTT. Its protein product is CASSSGPGGGGNQPQHF.